Given below is one T cell receptor (beta chain) in context. Its antigen is not identified. The data belong to a study of graft-versus-host responses after intestinal transplantation. At the level of the study: Transplant types were multivisceral, liver-intestinal, or isolated intestinal. All of the recipients had induction that used anti-thymocyte globulin, then tacrolimus and steroids for 2 to 3 years. Points from the study as a whole: Recipient marrow harbored GvH clones, some of which surfaced first in ileum or blood.

Data came from immunoSEQ multiplex PCR; TCRdb stores just in-frame clones and leaves some out. The sample records more than 60,000 clones, around 90% being singletons. CDR1 SGHNT and CDR2 YYREEE come from the germline V gene (reference sequence). This CDR3 has 13 amino acids. V lost 2 bases and J 5 bases, leaving 10 bases between the germline ends. V gene TRBV5-4 combines with J gene TRBJ1-2, with D perhaps matching TRBD1 (6 bases). The source of this sequence is a human donor who received an intestinal transplant. Sequenced here: unstimulated CD8+ T cells sorted from spleen or lymph node cells, sampled before intestinal transplant. CDR3 nucleotide sequence: TGTGCCAGCAGCTTACAGGGAGAGTATGGCTACACCTTC. This encodes CASSLQGEYGYTF.